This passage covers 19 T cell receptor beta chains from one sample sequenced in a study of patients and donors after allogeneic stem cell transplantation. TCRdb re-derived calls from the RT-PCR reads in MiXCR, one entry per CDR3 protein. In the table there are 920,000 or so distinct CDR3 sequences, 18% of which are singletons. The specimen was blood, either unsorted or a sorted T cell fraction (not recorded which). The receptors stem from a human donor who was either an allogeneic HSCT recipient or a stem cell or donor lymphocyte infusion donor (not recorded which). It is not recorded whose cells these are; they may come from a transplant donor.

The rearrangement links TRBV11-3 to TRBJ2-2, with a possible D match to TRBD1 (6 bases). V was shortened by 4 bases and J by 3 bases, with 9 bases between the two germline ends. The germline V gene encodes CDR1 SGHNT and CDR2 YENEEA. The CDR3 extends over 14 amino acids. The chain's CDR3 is CASSYRGYTGELFF. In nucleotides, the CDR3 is TGTGCCAGCAGCTATAGGGGGTACACCGGGGAGCTGTTTTTT.

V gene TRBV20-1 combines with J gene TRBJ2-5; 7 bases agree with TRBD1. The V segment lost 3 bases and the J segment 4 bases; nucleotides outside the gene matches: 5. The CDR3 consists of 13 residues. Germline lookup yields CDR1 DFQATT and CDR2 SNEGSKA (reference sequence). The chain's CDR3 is CSARPTGVETQYF. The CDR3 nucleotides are TGCAGTGCTAGGCCTACAGGGGTAGAGACCCAGTACTTC.

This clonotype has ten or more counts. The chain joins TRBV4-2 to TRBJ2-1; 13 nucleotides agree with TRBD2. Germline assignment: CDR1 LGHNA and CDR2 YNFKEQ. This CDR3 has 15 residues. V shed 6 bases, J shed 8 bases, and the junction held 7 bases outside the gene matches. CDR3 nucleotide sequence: TGTGCCAGCAGTTACACTAGCGGGAGGGACGATGAGCAGTTCTTC. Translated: CASSYTSGRDDEQFF.

In DNA form, the CDR3 reads TGTGCCAGCAGTTACTCGCGGGGCAATCAGCCCCAGCATTTT. It encodes CASSYSRGNQPQHF. The V call is TRBV6-2 or TRBV6-3, the J call TRBJ1-5; the D is unclear. The germline V and J ends were trimmed by 0 bases and 2 bases, with 5 bases remaining between them. The CDR3 runs to 14 residues. Germline V CDR1 and CDR2: MNHEY, SVGEGT.

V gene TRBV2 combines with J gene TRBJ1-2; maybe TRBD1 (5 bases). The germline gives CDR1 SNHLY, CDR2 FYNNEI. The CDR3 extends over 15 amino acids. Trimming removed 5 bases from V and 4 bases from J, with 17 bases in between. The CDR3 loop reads CASSPSGVEGYGYTF. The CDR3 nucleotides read TGTGCCAGCAGTCCCTCGGGGGTTGAGGGCTATGGCTACACCTTC.

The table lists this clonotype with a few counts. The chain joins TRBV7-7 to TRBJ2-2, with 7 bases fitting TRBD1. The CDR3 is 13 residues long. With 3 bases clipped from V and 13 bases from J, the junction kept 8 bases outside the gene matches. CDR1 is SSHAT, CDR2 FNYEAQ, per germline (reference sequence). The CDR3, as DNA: TGTGCCAGCAGCTTGGACCACAGGGGCGTGCTGTTTTTT. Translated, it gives CASSLDHRGVLFF.

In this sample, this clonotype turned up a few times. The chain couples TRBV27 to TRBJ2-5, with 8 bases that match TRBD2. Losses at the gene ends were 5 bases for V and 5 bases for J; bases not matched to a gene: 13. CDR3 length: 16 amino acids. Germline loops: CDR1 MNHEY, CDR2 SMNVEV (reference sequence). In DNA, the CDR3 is TGTGCCAGCAGTCCGAGGGCGGGAGGCCCGGGGGAGACCCAGTACTTC. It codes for CASSPRAGGPGETQYF.

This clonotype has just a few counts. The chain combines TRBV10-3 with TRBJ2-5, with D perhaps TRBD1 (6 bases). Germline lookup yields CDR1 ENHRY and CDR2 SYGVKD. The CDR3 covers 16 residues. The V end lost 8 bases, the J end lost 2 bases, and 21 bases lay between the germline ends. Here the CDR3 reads CAIAEQQGFLQETQYF. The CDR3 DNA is TGTGCCATCGCGGAACAACAGGGATTCTTACAAGAGACCCAGTACTTC.

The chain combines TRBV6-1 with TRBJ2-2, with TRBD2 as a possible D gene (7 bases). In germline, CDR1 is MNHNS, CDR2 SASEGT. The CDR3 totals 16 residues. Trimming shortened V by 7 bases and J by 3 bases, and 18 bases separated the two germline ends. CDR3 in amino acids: CASTEGGFQYTGELFF. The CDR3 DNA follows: TGTGCCAGCACCGAGGGGGGGTTCCAATACACCGGGGAGCTGTTTTTT.

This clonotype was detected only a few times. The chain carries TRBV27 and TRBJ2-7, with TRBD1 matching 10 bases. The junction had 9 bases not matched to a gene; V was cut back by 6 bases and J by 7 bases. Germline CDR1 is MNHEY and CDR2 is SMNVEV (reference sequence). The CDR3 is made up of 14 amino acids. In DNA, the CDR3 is TGTGCCAGCAGCCCCGACAGGGGGCGTTGGGAGCAGTACTTC. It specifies CASSPDRGRWEQYF.

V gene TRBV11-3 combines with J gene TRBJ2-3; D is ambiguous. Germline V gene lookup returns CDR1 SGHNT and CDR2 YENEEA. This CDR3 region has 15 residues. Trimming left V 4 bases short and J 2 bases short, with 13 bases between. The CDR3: CASSSTGGFTDTQYF. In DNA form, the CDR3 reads TGTGCCAGCAGCTCCACCGGTGGCTTCACAGATACGCAGTATTTT.

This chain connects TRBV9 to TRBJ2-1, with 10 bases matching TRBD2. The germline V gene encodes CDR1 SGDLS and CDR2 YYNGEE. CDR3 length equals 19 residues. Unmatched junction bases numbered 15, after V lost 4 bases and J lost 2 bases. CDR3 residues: CASSLRGTSEPKTYNEQFF. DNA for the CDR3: TGTGCCAGCAGCCTCCGAGGGACTAGCGAACCGAAGACCTACAATGAGCAGTTCTTC.

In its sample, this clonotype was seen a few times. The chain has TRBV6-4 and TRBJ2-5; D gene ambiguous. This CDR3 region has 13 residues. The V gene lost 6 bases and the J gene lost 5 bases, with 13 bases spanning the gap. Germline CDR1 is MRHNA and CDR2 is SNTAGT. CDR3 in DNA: TGTGCCAGCAGCCCACGGCCACGGGAGACCCAGTACTTC. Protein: CASSPRPRETQYF.

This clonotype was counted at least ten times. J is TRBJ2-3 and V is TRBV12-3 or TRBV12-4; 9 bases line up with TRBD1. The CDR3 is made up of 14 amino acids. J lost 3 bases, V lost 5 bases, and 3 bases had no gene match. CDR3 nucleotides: TGTGCCAGCAGTCAGACAGGGGGGACAGATACGCAGTATTTT. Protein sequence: CASSQTGGTDTQYF.

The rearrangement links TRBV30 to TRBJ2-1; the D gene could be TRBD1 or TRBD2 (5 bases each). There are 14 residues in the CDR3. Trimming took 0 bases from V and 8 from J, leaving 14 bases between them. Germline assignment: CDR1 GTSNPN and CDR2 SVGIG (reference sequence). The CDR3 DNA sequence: TGTGCCTGGAGTGTACAGGTAGCGTTCGATGAGCAGTTCTTC. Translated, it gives CAWSVQVAFDEQFF.

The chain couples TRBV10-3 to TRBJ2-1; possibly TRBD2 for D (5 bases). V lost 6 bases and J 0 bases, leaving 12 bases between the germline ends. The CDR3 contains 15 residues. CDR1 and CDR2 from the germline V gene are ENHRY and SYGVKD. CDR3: CAISGLDYSYNEQFF. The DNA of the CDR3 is TGTGCCATCAGCGGATTAGACTACTCCTACAATGAGCAGTTCTTC.

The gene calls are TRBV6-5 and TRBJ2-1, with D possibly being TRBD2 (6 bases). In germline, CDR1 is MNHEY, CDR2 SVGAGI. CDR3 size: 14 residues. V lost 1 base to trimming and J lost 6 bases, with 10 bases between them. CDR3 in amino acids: CASSYFGGSNEQFF. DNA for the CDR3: TGTGCCAGCAGTTACTTCGGGGGAAGCAATGAGCAGTTCTTC.

CDR3 loop: CASRTELERQPQHF. DNA of the CDR3: TGTGCCAGCAGGACAGAATTGGAAAGGCAGCCCCAGCATTTT. This chain uses TRBV2 with TRBJ1-5; tentatively, D is TRBD1 (5 bases). The CDR3 runs 14 residues. CDR1 is SNHLY and CDR2 is FYNNEI in the germline V gene. The V and J ends lost 6 bases and 7 bases respectively, with 16 bases between them.

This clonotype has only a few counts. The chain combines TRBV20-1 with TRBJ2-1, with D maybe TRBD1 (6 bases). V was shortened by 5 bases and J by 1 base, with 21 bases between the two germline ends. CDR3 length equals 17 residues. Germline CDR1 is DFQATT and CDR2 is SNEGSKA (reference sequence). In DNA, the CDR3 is TGCAGTGCTGGGCGACAGGAAAATTACCGATCCTACAATGAGCAGTTCTTC. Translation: CSAGRQENYRSYNEQFF.